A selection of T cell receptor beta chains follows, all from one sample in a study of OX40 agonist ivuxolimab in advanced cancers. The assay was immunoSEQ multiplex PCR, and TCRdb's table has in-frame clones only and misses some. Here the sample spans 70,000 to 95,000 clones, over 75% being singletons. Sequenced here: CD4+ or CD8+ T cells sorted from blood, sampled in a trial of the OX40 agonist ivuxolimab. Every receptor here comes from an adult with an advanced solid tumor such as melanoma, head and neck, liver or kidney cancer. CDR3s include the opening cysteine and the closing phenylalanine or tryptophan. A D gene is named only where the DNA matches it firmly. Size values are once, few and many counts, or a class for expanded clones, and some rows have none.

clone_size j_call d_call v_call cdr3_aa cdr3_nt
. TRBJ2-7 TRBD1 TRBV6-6 CASSPTGGKTYEQYF TGTGCCAGCAGCCCTACAGGGGGGAAAACCTACGAGCAGTACTTC
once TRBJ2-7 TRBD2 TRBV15 CATSRVDGGARAGSYEQYF TGTGCCACCAGCAGAGTAGACGGGGGGGCCAGAGCGGGGTCCTACGAGCAGTACTTC
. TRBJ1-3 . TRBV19 CASTTETGNTIYF TGTGCCAGTACGACAGAGACTGGAAACACCATATATTTT
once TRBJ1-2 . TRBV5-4 CASSGEGYGYTF TGTGCCAGCAGCGGGGAAGGGTATGGCTACACCTTC
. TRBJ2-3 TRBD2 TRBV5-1 CASSLGNSGSTDTQYF TGCGCCAGCAGCTTGGGGAATAGCGGGAGCACAGATACGCAGTATTTT
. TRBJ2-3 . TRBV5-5 CASSLLVSSTDTQYF TGTGCCAGCAGCTTGTTGGTATCGAGCACAGATACGCAGTATTTT
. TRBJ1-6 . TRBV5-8 CASSLALKRRPNSPLHF TGTGCCAGCAGCTTGGCCTTAAAGCGGCGACCAAATTCACCCCTCCACTTT
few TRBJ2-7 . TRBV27 CASSHRVSYEQYF TGTGCCAGCAGCCACCGGGTTTCCTACGAGCAGTACTTC
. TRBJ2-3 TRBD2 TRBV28 CASSPLGTSDTDTQYF TGTGCCAGCAGTCCACTTGGGACTAGCGACACAGATACGCAGTATTTT
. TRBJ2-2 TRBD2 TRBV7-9 CASSPTGGRTGELFF TGTGCCAGCAGCCCCACTGGCGGGAGGACCGGGGAGCTGTTTTTT
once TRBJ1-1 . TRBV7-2 CASSFGQSTEAFF TGTGCCAGCAGCTTTGGACAGTCCACTGAAGCTTTCTTT
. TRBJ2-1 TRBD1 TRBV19 CATSGQFYNEQFF TGTGCCACCTCGGGACAGTTTTACAATGAGCAGTTCTTC
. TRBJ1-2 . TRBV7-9 CASSPGGGARGYTF TGTGCCAGCAGCCCCGGTGGGGGGGCGCGCGGCTACACCTTC
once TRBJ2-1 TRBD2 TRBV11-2 CASSLEGGASGRENEQFF TGTGCCAGCAGCTTAGAAGGCGGGGCTAGCGGGAGGGAGAATGAGCAGTTCTTC
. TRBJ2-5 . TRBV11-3 CASSLGKNPPQETQYF TGTGCCAGCAGCTTGGGGAAGAATCCTCCTCAAGAGACCCAGTACTTC
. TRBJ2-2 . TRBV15 CATSRALGGAVGELFF TGTGCCACCAGCAGAGCCCTTGGCGGGGCCGTCGGGGAGCTGTTTTTT
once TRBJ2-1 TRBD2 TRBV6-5 CASSYLTSGDHNEQFF TGTGCCAGCAGTTACTTGACTAGCGGGGACCACAATGAGCAGTTCTTC
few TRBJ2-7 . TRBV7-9 CASSLGVSTTVQYF TGTGCCAGCAGCTTAGGGGTCAGTACTACGGTGCAGTACTTC
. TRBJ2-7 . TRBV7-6 CASSLADLRAQYF TGTGCCAGCAGCTTAGCAGACCTTCGGGCACAGTACTTC
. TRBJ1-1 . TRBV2 CASSESIRQNTEAFF TGTGCCAGCAGTGAATCGATTCGGCAGAACACTGAAGCTTTCTTT
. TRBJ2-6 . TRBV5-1 CASSSTGSTGANVLTF TGCGCCAGCAGCTCAACAGGCTCAACTGGGGCCAACGTCCTGACTTTC
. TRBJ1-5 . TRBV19 CASSIQPNSNQPQHF TGTGCCAGTAGTATCCAACCTAATAGCAATCAGCCCCAGCATTTT
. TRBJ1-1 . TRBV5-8 CASSSRGRPGTEAFF TGTGCCAGCAGCTCAAGGGGACGGCCGGGGACTGAAGCTTTCTTT
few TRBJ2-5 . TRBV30 CAWEGWVPGETQYF TGTGCCTGGGAGGGGTGGGTGCCCGGAGAGACCCAGTACTTC
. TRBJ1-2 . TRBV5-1 CASSIQGGDNYGYTF TGCGCCAGCAGCATACAGGGAGGGGATAACTATGGCTACACCTTC
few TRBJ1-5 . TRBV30 CAWSVGLDSGPQPQHF TGTGCCTGGAGTGTTGGGTTAGATTCAGGACCTCAGCCCCAGCATTTT
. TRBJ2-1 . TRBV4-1 CASSQTEAGQFF TGCGCCAGCAGCCAAACAGAAGCCGGGCAGTTCTTC
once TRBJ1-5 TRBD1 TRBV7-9 CASSLGDRVEQPQHF TGTGCCAGCAGCTTAGGCGACAGGGTTGAACAGCCCCAGCATTTT
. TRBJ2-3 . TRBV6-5 CASSRLLGDTQYF TGTGCCAGCAGTCGTCTTCTGGGAGATACGCAGTATTTT
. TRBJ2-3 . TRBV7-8 CASSLRAGGVRTQYF TGTGCCAGCAGCTTGCGAGCCGGGGGTGTAAGGACGCAGTATTTT
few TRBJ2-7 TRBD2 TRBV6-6 CASSYSSGGRVHEQYF TGTGCCAGCAGTTACTCGTCGGGCGGGAGGGTTCACGAGCAGTACTTC
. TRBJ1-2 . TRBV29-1 CSVSSLGGYGYTF TGCAGCGTTTCTTCTTTAGGGGGTTATGGCTACACCTTC
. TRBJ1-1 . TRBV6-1 CASYVGTKNTEAFF TGTGCCAGCTACGTCGGGACTAAGAACACTGAAGCTTTCTTT
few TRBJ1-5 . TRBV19 CASAVGVSNQPQHF TGTGCCAGTGCCGTGGGGGTAAGCAATCAGCCCCAGCATTTT
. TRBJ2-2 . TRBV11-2 CASSADRARAGTYTGELFF TGTGCCAGCAGCGCGGACAGGGCCAGAGCGGGAACGTACACCGGGGAGCTGTTTTTT
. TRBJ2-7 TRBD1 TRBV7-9 CASSPTGLGEQYF TGTGCCAGCAGCCCGACAGGGTTAGGCGAGCAGTACTTC
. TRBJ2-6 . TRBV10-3 CATTKAGEAGANVLTF TGTGCCACCACGAAGGCGGGTGAGGCAGGGGCCAACGTCCTGACTTTC
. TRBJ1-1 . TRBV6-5 CASSWMVETEAFF TGTGCCAGCAGTTGGATGGTAGAGACTGAAGCTTTCTTT
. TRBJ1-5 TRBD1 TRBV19 CATNRGYGNQPQHF TGTGCGACCAACAGGGGATACGGCAATCAGCCCCAGCATTTT
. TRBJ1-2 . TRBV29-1 CSVVDRLGYTF TGCAGCGTTGTAGACAGGCTTGGCTACACCTTC
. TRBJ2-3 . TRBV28 CASSPAGRVTDTQYF TGTGCCAGCAGTCCCGCAGGGCGTGTCACAGATACGCAGTATTTT
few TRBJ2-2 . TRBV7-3 CASSSPSGELFF TGTGCCAGCAGCTCCCCTTCCGGGGAGCTGTTTTTT
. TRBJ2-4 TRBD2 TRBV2 CASSPPGGRNIQYF TGTGCCAGCAGTCCACCGGGGGGGCGGAACATTCAGTACTTC
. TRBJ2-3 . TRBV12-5 CASGRELPDTQYF TGTGCTAGTGGACGGGAGCTGCCAGATACGCAGTATTTT
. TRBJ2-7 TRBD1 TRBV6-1 CASSEATGGRPHEQYF TGTGCCAGCAGTGAAGCAACAGGGGGCCGGCCCCACGAGCAGTACTTC
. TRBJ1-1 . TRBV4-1 CASSLPGTEAFF TGCGCCAGCAGCTTACCCGGGACAGAAGCTTTCTTT
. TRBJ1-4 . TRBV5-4 CASSLDAPGLREKLFF TGTGCCAGCAGCTTGGATGCCCCAGGGCTGAGGGAAAAACTGTTTTTT
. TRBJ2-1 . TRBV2 CASSDEGGGNEQFF TGTGCCAGCAGTGACGAGGGGGGAGGCAATGAGCAGTTCTTC
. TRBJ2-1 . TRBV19 CASSNFGSVFF TGTGCCAGTAGTAATTTTGGGAGTGTGTTCTTC
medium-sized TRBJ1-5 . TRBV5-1 CASSWGSNQPQHF TGCGCCAGCAGCTGGGGCAGCAATCAGCCCCAGCATTTT